This is a list of T cell receptor beta chains from one sample in a study of human T cells and chemical hapten exposure. TCRdb called the RACE reads again in MiXCR, with one record for every CDR3 protein. The table has 80,000 to 100,000 distinct CDR3 sequences, 11% seen once; the top ten hold 1% to 1.2%. The sample consisted of whole blood, taken in connection with sensitization to the hapten diphenylcyclopropenone (DPC). The source of these receptors is a woman between 25 and 40 years old with alopecia areata. Some clones in this sample may be carry-over from other donors' samples. Each CDR3 is given with its conserved first and last residue. Fields, in order: V gene, J gene, CDR3 protein.

>TRBV7-2|TRBJ2-7
CASSLAYAQYF
>TRBV20-1|TRBJ2-3
CSGRRGDTQYF
>TRBV18|TRBJ2-7
CASSLGTSEQYF
>TRBV7-9|TRBJ2-5
CASSLAGSAKGEETQYF
>TRBV2|TRBJ1-1
CASSGGTNTEAFF
>TRBV5-1|TRBJ2-1
CASSLSPASAHPDYNEQFF
>TRBV5-1|TRBJ1-5
CASSLDLRRDQPQHF
>TRBV19|TRBJ2-1
CASSVQGVFYNEQFF
>TRBV6-5|TRBJ1-3
CASGSGNTIYF
>TRBV6-5|TRBJ2-3
CASSYSRTSGITDTQYF
>TRBV7-9|TRBJ1-6
CASSLEGGNSPLHF
>TRBV3-1|TRBJ2-1
CASSQETQKGTREQFF